The 25 T cell receptor beta chains below all came from one sample that was sequenced in a study of OX40 agonist ivuxolimab in advanced cancers. Sequenced by immunoSEQ multiplex PCR; TCRdb stores in-frame clones only, minus some. The table includes 40,000 to 60,000 clones, around nine tenths detected once. Sample: CD4+ or CD8+ T cells sorted from blood, taken in a trial of the OX40 agonist ivuxolimab. The receptors were gathered from an adult with an advanced solid tumor such as melanoma, head and neck, liver or kidney cancer.

This clone occurred once. The chain is built from TRBV5-1 and TRBJ1-1; D perhaps matches TRBD1 (6 bases). Trimming shortened V by 3 bases and J by 1 base, and 13 bases separated the two germline ends. The CDR3 is 15 residues long. The germline CDR1 and CDR2 sequences are SGHRS and YFSETQ. The CDR3 sequence is CASSYGGPENTEAFF. The CDR3 coding sequence is TGCGCCAGCAGCTACGGGGGGCCAGAGAACACTGAAGCTTTCTTT.

This clone showed up just a few times. V usage is TRBV27 and J usage is TRBJ2-2; D might be TRBD2 (6 bases). Trimming removed 3 bases at V and 5 bases at J, with 16 bases between. This CDR3 is built from 16 residues. Looked up from germline, CDR1 is MNHEY and CDR2 is SMNVEV (reference sequence). In DNA, the CDR3 is TGTGCCAGCAGTTTCAGATCCGGGGGTGGGACCGGGGAGCTGTTTTTT. Translated, it gives CASSFRSGGGTGELFF.

This rearrangement joins TRBV15 to TRBJ2-1, with TRBD2 matching over 8 bases. Per germline, CDR1 LNHNV and CDR2 YYDKDF (reference sequence). The V and J ends lost 5 bases and 7 bases, in that order; junction bases with no gene match: 7. This CDR3 comprises 14 residues. CDR3 sequence reads: CATSLGLAHNEQFF. Here the CDR3 DNA reads TGTGCCACCAGCTTAGGACTAGCCCATAATGAGCAGTTCTTC.

The chain links TRBV21-1 to TRBJ2-3; TRBD2 is the table's D call and was not checked against the DNA. TRBV21-1 is annotated as a pseudogene. The CDR3 totals 15 residues. The CDR3 DNA is TGTGCCAGCAGCAAAGGCGCTTCCTACACAGATACGCAGTATTTT. It is translated as CASSKGASYTDTQYF.

The gene calls are TRBV19 and TRBJ2-5; TRBD1 matches 7 bases. The V segment lost 4 bases and the J segment 4 bases; nucleotides outside the gene matches: 6. The CDR3 length is 14 residues. The germline V gene encodes CDR1 LNHDA and CDR2 SQIVND (reference sequence). The CDR3 sequence: CASSTHRGGETQYF. The CDR3 DNA is TGTGCCAGTAGTACACACAGGGGTGGAGAGACCCAGTACTTC.

This clone was seen more than once but under ten times. The chain uses TRBV18 and TRBJ2-1; 11 bases align to TRBD2. The CDR3 is 17 residues long. V gave up 2 bases and J gave up 2 bases; unmatched junction bases: 5. From germline, CDR1 is KGHSH and CDR2 LQKENI. In DNA, the CDR3 is TGTGCCAGCTCACCAACGGGTAGCGGGGGGGCCTACAATGAGCAGTTCTTC. Protein sequence: CASSPTGSGGAYNEQFF.

The chain is built from TRBV15 and TRBJ2-5; no clear D. Germline CDR1 LNHNV, CDR2 YYDKDF (reference sequence). V lost 4 bases, J lost 3 bases, and 3 bases lay in between. The CDR3 covers 11 residues. The CDR3 sequence is CATSNKETQYF. The CDR3 DNA is TGTGCCACCAGCAATAAAGAGACCCAGTACTTC.

V usage is TRBV29-1 and J usage is TRBJ2-2; D is perhaps TRBD1 or TRBD2 (5 bases each). CDR1 and CDR2 from the germline V gene are SQVTM and ANQGSEA. CDR3 length equals 14 residues. V lost 7 bases, J lost 0 bases, and 12 bases lay in between. CDR3 sequence (DNA): TGCAGCGGTCAAGGGACCGCGAACACCGGGGAGCTGTTTTTT. This sequence encodes CSGQGTANTGELFF.

V usage is TRBV7-3 and J usage is TRBJ1-1; weak D call: TRBD1 (5 bases). Trimming pared 2 bases from V and 3 bases from J, leaving 10 bases between. The CDR3 runs 14 residues. Germline CDR1 SGHTA, CDR2 FQGTGA. The CDR3 region has the DNA TGTGCCAGCAGCTTATCAGGAGGGGACACTGAAGCTTTCTTT. Its protein product is CASSLSGGDTEAFF.

The chain recombines TRBV18 with TRBJ2-2; D gene uncertain. Looked up from germline, CDR1 is KGHSH and CDR2 is LQKENI. This CDR3 is 13 amino acids long. V was shortened by 2 bases and J by 5 bases, with 6 bases between the two germline ends. The CDR3: CASSPFGTGELFF. CDR3 sequence (DNA): TGTGCCAGCTCACCATTCGGTACCGGGGAGCTGTTTTTT.

The chain joins TRBV11-1 to TRBJ2-1, with 10 bases fitting TRBD1. The CDR3 consists of 14 residues. The V gene end was trimmed by 3 bases and the J gene end by 9 bases; junction bases not matched to a gene: 5. Germline V gene sequence: CDR1 SGHAT, CDR2 FQDESV (reference sequence). The DNA of the CDR3 is TGTGCCAGCAGCTTGTCGGGACAGGGGCTTGAGCAGTTCTTC. The encoded protein is CASSLSGQGLEQFF.

The CDR3 loop is CASSWGGAISGYTF. CDR3 DNA: TGTGCCAGCAGTTGGGGGGGGGCTATTAGCGGCTACACCTTC. This chain connects TRBV27 to TRBJ1-2, with D possibly TRBD1 on 6 matching bases. CDR1 MNHEY and CDR2 SMNVEV come from the germline V gene (reference sequence). The CDR3 runs to 14 residues. V lost 4 bases and J lost 8, with 17 bases in between.

This clone was found once. V usage is TRBV7-8 and J usage is TRBJ2-1, with 7 nucleotides matching TRBD1. The CDR3 has 15 amino acids. Germline lookup yields CDR1 SGHVS and CDR2 FQNEAQ. V was clipped by 5 bases and J by 4 bases; unmatched bases: 8. The CDR3 sequence is CASSESGTVYNEQFF. The CDR3 nucleotides are TGTGCCAGCAGCGAATCCGGGACAGTATACAATGAGCAGTTCTTC.

This rearrangement joins TRBV13 to TRBJ2-1; TRBD2 aligns across 7 bases. CDR1 PRHDT and CDR2 FYEKMQ come from the germline V gene (reference sequence). Germline trimming cut 2 bases from V and 5 bases from J; bases unmatched to any gene: 0. This CDR3 has 13 amino acids. The CDR3: CASSLRGDNEQFF. The CDR3 nucleotides are TGTGCCAGCAGCTTACGGGGGGACAATGAGCAGTTCTTC.

The chain links TRBV7-9 to TRBJ2-5; no clear D. CDR3 length: 14 residues. V was clipped by 5 bases and J by 0 bases, with 10 bases between them. CDR1 and CDR2 from the germline V gene are SEHNR and FQNEAQ (reference sequence). The CDR3 protein is CASSLSEYQETQYF. For the CDR3, the DNA is TGTGCCAGCAGCCTCAGCGAGTACCAAGAGACCCAGTACTTC. Variable domain in full (rest from reference TRBV7-9 and TRBJ2-5): DTGVSQNPRHKITKRGQNVTFRCDPISEHNRLYWYRQTLGQGPEFLTYFQNEAQLEKSRLLSDRFSAERPKGSFSTLEIQRTEQGDSAMYLCASSLSEYQETQYFGPGTRLLVL.

There are a few counts of this clone. The junction shows a germline mismatch at one end, possibly a read error. The chain employs TRBV19 and TRBJ2-7, with TRBD1 identical over 8 bases. Germline assignment: CDR1 LNHDA and CDR2 SQIVND (reference sequence). This CDR3 spans 15 amino acids. CDR3: CASSLTGTGHYEQCF. The CDR3 nucleotides are TGTGCCAGTAGTTTGACCGGGACAGGACACTACGAGCAGTGCTTC.

The chain carries TRBV28 and TRBJ1-1; TRBD1 might be the D (5 bases). CDR1 is MDHEN and CDR2 is SYDVKM in the germline V gene. The CDR3 contains 14 residues. Trimming took off 2 bases at V and 1 base at J, with 8 bases between the two ends. The CDR3 sequence is CASSLRTSNTEAFF. The CDR3 DNA follows: TGTGCCAGCAGTTTAAGGACATCGAACACTGAAGCTTTCTTT.

This sequence joins TRBV6-6 and TRBJ2-5; 10 bases are a match to TRBD2. The CDR3 runs 14 residues. Germline CDR1 MNHNY, CDR2 SVGAGI (reference sequence). V was clipped by 6 bases and J by 7 bases; unmatched bases: 8. Here the CDR3 reads CASSLASGGRTQYF. In DNA, the CDR3 is TGTGCCAGCAGCCTCGCTAGCGGGGGCCGGACCCAGTACTTC.

V usage is TRBV9 and J usage is TRBJ1-6; TRBD1 matches 7 bases. Germline values: CDR1 SGDLS, CDR2 YYNGEE. V shed 3 bases and J 9 bases; nucleotides not matched to a gene: 6. The CDR3 totals 14 residues. For the CDR3, the DNA is TGTGCCAGCAGCGCTACGACAGGGAGTTCACCCCTCCACTTT. Translating gives CASSATTGSSPLHF.

V is TRBV11-3 and J is TRBJ2-5, with 7 bases matching TRBD1. Looked up from germline, CDR1 is SGHNT and CDR2 is YENEEA. V lost 5 bases to trimming and J lost 0 bases; unmatched junction nucleotides: 9. The length of the CDR3 is 16 residues. For the CDR3, the DNA is TGTGCCAGCAGCCCGGGGAAACAGGGGTACCAAGAGACCCAGTACTTC. Its translation: CASSPGKQGYQETQYF.

V and J are TRBV28 and TRBJ2-7, with a tentative D call TRBD2 (5 bases). Trimming pared 5 bases from V and 2 bases from J, leaving 13 bases between. This CDR3 has 14 residues. CDR1 is MDHEN and CDR2 is SYDVKM in the germline V gene. CDR3: CASSEGRIPYEQYF. For the CDR3, the DNA is TGTGCCAGCAGTGAGGGCAGGATACCCTACGAGCAGTACTTC.

V gene TRBV6-1 combines with J gene TRBJ2-7; TRBD2 agrees at 9 bases. V lost 5 bases, J lost 2 bases, and 7 bases stayed unmatched. CDR3 length: 15 residues. CDR1 and CDR2 from the germline V gene are MNHNS and SASEGT. CDR3 region: CASSSPAGGTYEQYF. The DNA of the CDR3 is TGTGCCAGCAGTTCCCCTGCGGGGGGGACCTACGAGCAGTACTTC.

The chain has TRBV7-8 and TRBJ1-4, with 11 bases fitting TRBD1. Germline loops: CDR1 SGHVS, CDR2 FQNEAQ. CDR3 length equals 17 residues. Germline trimming cut 5 bases from V and 8 bases from J; bases unmatched to any gene: 13. The chain's CDR3 is CASSTHRPGQGEEKLFF. In DNA, the CDR3 is TGTGCCAGCAGCACTCACAGACCGGGACAGGGGGAGGAAAAACTGTTTTTT. The full variable domain, completed using reference TRBV7-8 and TRBJ1-4, is GAGVSQSPRYKVAKRGQDVALRCDPISGHVSLFWYQQALGQGPEFLTYFQNEAQLDKSGLPSDRFFAERPEGSVSTLKIQRTQQEDSAVYLCASSTHRPGQGEEKLFFGSGTQLSVL.

The J gene is TRBJ2-5, the V gene TRBV15; TRBD1 agrees at 9 bases. Trimming at V came to 9 bases and at J to 4 bases, leaving 15 bases not matched to a gene. CDR3 length: 16 amino acids. Germline V CDR1 and CDR2: LNHNV, YYDKDF (reference sequence). The DNA of the CDR3 is TGTGCCACTGACACCGGTGTTGGGACAGGGACAGAGACCCAGTACTTC. Encoded protein: CATDTGVGTGTETQYF.

The genes are TRBV28 and TRBJ2-5; 7 positions agree with TRBD1. TRBJ2-7 explains the end of the DNA better; the J call may be wrong. CDR1 and CDR2 from the germline V gene are MDHEN and SYDVKM. The CDR3 has 19 residues. The CDR3 DNA follows: TGTGCCAGCAGTTTCTTAGTTTTAGGGCTCCGGGACAGAGGTTACGAGCAGTACTTC. This translates into CASSFLVLGLRDRGYEQYF.